The 7 T cell receptor beta chains below come from one sample, sequenced in a study of cytomegalovirus exposure and HLA in healthy donors. The PCR ran on 60 Vbeta and 13 Jbeta primers. The assay was immunoSEQ multiplex PCR, and TCRdb's table has in-frame clones only and misses some. The table lists about 160,000 clones, nearly 80% of them singletons. What was sequenced was PBMCs. The origin of the receptors is a woman between 45 and 60 years old in good health and CMV-seropositive.

This clone has more than one count but fewer than ten. The chain uses TRBV7-9 and TRBJ2-7; 8 positions match TRBD1. CDR1 SEHNR and CDR2 FQNEAQ come from the germline V gene (reference sequence). The CDR3 spans 14 residues. Trimming cost V 5 bases and J 2 bases; bases outside gene matches: 5. CDR3 region: CASSPGQGPYEQYF. CDR3 bases: TGTGCCAGCAGCCCTGGACAGGGACCCTACGAGCAGTACTTC.

The chain uses TRBV10-1 and TRBJ1-5; no definite D call. The ends were cut back, 10 bases at V and 4 bases at J, with 14 bases in the middle. Germline-derived CDR1 and CDR2 are WNHNN and SYGVQD (reference sequence). The CDR3 loop spans 13 amino acids. In nucleotides, the CDR3 is TGCGCCACTAAGGGAAGAGGGAATCAGCCCCAGCATTTT. As protein: CATKGRGNQPQHF.

V gene TRBV21-1 combines with J gene TRBJ1-5; the table's D call of TRBD1 was not tested on the DNA. TRBV21-1 is recorded as a pseudogene. The CDR3 length is 17 residues. The CDR3 sequence is CASSSPGGPDRDQPQHF. CDR3 nucleotide sequence: TGTGCCAGCAGCAGCCCAGGGGGCCCCGATAGGGATCAGCCCCAGCATTTT.

J is TRBJ2-5 and V is TRBV15, with D tentatively TRBD1 (5 bases). Germline loops: CDR1 LNHNV, CDR2 YYDKDF (reference sequence). This CDR3 contains 14 residues. Trimming took off 0 bases at V and 1 base at J, with 6 bases between the two ends. CDR3 sequence (DNA): TGTGCCACCAGCAGAGAAGACAGCCAAGAGACCCAGTACTTC. Its protein is CATSREDSQETQYF.

This clone occurred a few times. The chain recombines TRBV5-5 with TRBJ2-7; weak D call: TRBD2 (5 bases). CDR1 is SGHKS and CDR2 is YYEKEE in the germline V gene (reference sequence). Trimming took off 0 bases at V and 5 bases at J, with 12 bases between the two ends. The CDR3 covers 14 residues. Here the CDR3 reads CASSLGVGGHEQYF. For the CDR3, the DNA is TGTGCCAGCAGCTTGGGGGTGGGCGGGCACGAGCAGTACTTC.

This clone was seen once. The chain links TRBV27 to TRBJ2-1; D might be TRBD1 (5 bases). Germline values: CDR1 MNHEY, CDR2 SMNVEV (reference sequence). The CDR3 loop spans 12 amino acids. Trimming removed 5 bases at V and 15 bases at J, with 17 bases between. The CDR3 sequence is CASSKSGNSPFF. The CDR3 DNA reads as TGTGCCAGCAGTAAATCAGGGAACTCCCCGTTCTTC.

This clone was seen more than once but under ten times. This sample includes further DNA sequences coding for the same CDR3. The genes are TRBV7-2 and TRBJ1-1; no clear D gene. Germline values: CDR1 SGHTA, CDR2 FQGNSA. This CDR3 contains 11 residues. The V and J ends lost 5 bases and 3 bases respectively, with 4 bases between them. In nucleotides, the CDR3 is TGTGCCAGCAGCCCGTACACTGAAGCTTTCTTT. Protein sequence: CASSPYTEAFF.